The T cell receptor (beta chain) under discussion was sequenced for a study of blood T cell repertoires in COVID-19 (dated by TCRdb to 2018 to 2021). About the study as a whole: Samples from collaborators originated in the United States, Italy and Spain and spanned both the acute and convalescent phases of COVID-19. The prospective study material was composed of cDNA or gDNA derived from T cells, B-cell-depleted T cells, or PBMCs. Subjects who had been exposed to COVID-19, were actively infected with it, or had recovered from it provided the deeply sampled blood TCRbeta repertoires that made up the dataset. The repertoires were released in a freely available public database meant as a resource for research on the immune response to SARS-CoV-2. A de-identified subject ID, COVID-19 status, age in years and sex were almost always included in the sample metadata. The samples were drawn from the first 160 participants of the ongoing ImmuneRACE study and from some 1,300 subjects provided by 6 global collaborators. Where available, HLA class I and class II types were obtained from metadata supplied by the sample provider rather than from assay-based typing.

TCRbeta CDR3 regions were amplified from genomic DNA by means of the immunoSEQ Assay, a bias-controlled multiplex PCR. Under the source paper's analysis protocol: Within the assay, amplification of reference gene primers was used to estimate how many nucleated cells each sample contained. To quantify the absolute abundance of each unique TCRbeta CDR3 rearrangement, sequence reads were collapsed and filtered. For each sample, productive Simpson clonality was calculated as the square root of Simpson's diversity index over productive rearrangements. The table comes from immuneACCESS by way of TCRdb, which keeps in-frame sequences with V and J called. Part of the clones is missing from these tables; in studies checked, under half for an unresolved V gene and the rest for unknown reasons. The DNA was the basis for D and trimming; V, J and clone size are from that table. Across this sample there are approximately 280,000 clones, with around 89% seen only once. The ten largest clones represent around 4.4% of the sample.

Taken from cysteine to phenylalanine, the CDR3 has 12 residues. The DNA shown is the 36-base CDR3, in frame from base 1. Trimming takes 3 bases from V and 7 bases from J, and the germline ends sit 12 bases apart. Looking up the germline V gene (reference sequence) yields CDR1 GTSNPN and CDR2 SVGIG. With regard to this clone: It has no known antigen specificity. No much larger clone is present one base from it, and per-base qualities are unavailable.

The research as a whole found: How much clinical and demographic metadata was included differed by source and by participant, and the metadata was provided uncurated.

Whole blood was collected in K2EDTA tubes by collaborating institutions according to the institutions' own protocols. For TCRbeta analysis, collaborator samples were shipped as frozen whole blood, as isolated PBMCs, or as DNA extracted from either sample type. This clonotype was sampled from a man aged 35 to 55 with acute or convalescent COVID-19. The specimen sequenced was peripheral blood. In this chain, TRBV30 is recombined with TRBJ1-1; the D segment could be TRBD1, given 5 matching bases. The CDR3 region: CAWSGLGDEAFF. Read as DNA, the sequence is TGTGCCTGGAGCGGATTAGGGGATGAAGCTTTCTTT.